These 7 T cell receptor beta chains share one sample of origin, sequenced in a study of T cells after yellow fever vaccination. TCRdb re-called the 5' RACE reads through MiXCR, storing one row per CDR3 protein. The data hold about 220,000 distinct CDR3 sequences, with 3.2% observed a single time. The sample consisted of CD4+ T cells sorted from PBMCs, taken 10 days after the yellow fever booster vaccination. The receptors come from a man aged 18 to 29 who received the YFV17D yellow fever vaccine.

Ten or more counts support this clonotype. The chain links TRBV19 to TRBJ1-1, with a tentative D call TRBD1 (5 bases). This CDR3 has 14 amino acids. V was trimmed by 5 bases and J by 6 bases, leaving 16 bases between them. Germline CDR1 is LNHDA and CDR2 is SQIVND (reference sequence). The CDR3 loop is CASSPPRQGPEAFF. CDR3 nucleotide sequence: TGTGCCAGTAGTCCCCCAAGGCAGGGTCCTGAAGCTTTCTTT.

This clonotype was recorded at least ten times. The rearrangement links TRBV4-2 to TRBJ2-5; D is perhaps TRBD1 (6 bases). Germline V gene data show CDR1 as LGHNA and CDR2 as YNFKEQ. The CDR3 covers 13 residues. The germline V and J ends were trimmed by 4 bases and 5 bases, with 11 bases remaining between them. For the CDR3, the DNA is TGTGCCAGCAGCCCCCAGGGGTGGGAGACCCAGTACTTC. This encodes CASSPQGWETQYF.

This clonotype was counted ten times or more. This chain joins TRBV7-9 and TRBJ2-1; D possibly corresponds to TRBD1 (6 bases). Trimming took 4 bases from V and 11 from J, leaving 9 bases between them. This CDR3 is built from 11 residues. CDR1 SEHNR and CDR2 FQNEAQ come from the germline V gene (reference sequence). Here the CDR3 reads CASSSTGKQFF. The CDR3 coding sequence is TGTGCCAGCAGCTCCACAGGGAAGCAGTTCTTC.

Only a few counts were recorded for this clonotype. The chain carries TRBV3-1 and TRBJ1-1, with D perhaps TRBD1 (6 bases). Germline loops: CDR1 LGHDT, CDR2 YNNKEL (reference sequence). The CDR3 is 14 amino acids. The ends were cut back, 3 bases at V and 4 bases at J, with 12 bases in the middle. This CDR3 reads CASSQQGWVTEAFF. Here the CDR3 DNA reads TGTGCCAGCAGCCAGCAGGGGTGGGTCACTGAAGCTTTCTTT.

In its sample, this clonotype was seen many times. This sequence joins TRBV19 and TRBJ1-4; possible D gene TRBD1, 5 bases. V lost 6 bases and J 0 bases, leaving 11 bases between the germline ends. The CDR3 consists of 15 residues. Germline lookup yields CDR1 LNHDA and CDR2 SQIVND (reference sequence). CDR3 protein: CASRSQAATNEKLFF. The CDR3 DNA sequence: TGTGCCAGTAGGTCACAGGCTGCAACTAATGAAAAACTGTTTTTT.

This clonotype was seen a handful of times. This chain links TRBV19 with TRBJ1-5; no clear D gene. CDR1 is LNHDA and CDR2 is SQIVND in the germline V gene (reference sequence). CDR3 length equals 15 residues. Trimming pared 6 bases from V and 0 bases from J, leaving 12 bases between. CDR3 nucleotide sequence: TGTGCCAGTAGCCCCCAGTGGAATAGCAATCAGCCCCAGCATTTT. Protein sequence: CASSPQWNSNQPQHF.

At least ten counts were recorded for this clonotype. The V and J genes are TRBV12-3 or TRBV12-4 and TRBJ1-1; no clear D. The length of the CDR3 is 14 residues. V lost 3 bases, J lost 1 base, and 9 bases lay in between. CDR3 DNA sequence: TGTGCCAGCAGTTTTCAGAGCTCGAACACTGAAGCTTTCTTT. The encoded protein is CASSFQSSNTEAFF.